These 32 T cell receptor beta chains were all obtained from the same sample, sequenced in a study of blood T cell repertoires in COVID-19 (dated by TCRdb to about 2020). The library was generated by the immunoSEQ multiplex PCR assay. Not all clones reach the TCRdb copy of this immuneACCESS table, which keeps in-frame sequences only. Checked studies attribute under half of the gap to unresolved V genes and leave the rest unexplained. The sample includes fewer than 80,000 clones, with around 86% observed a single time. The leading ten clones occupy 1% of the sample. The sequencing input was peripheral blood. These receptors were taken from a man in his sixties or seventies with acute or convalescent COVID-19.

This chain joins TRBV9 and TRBJ2-5; maybe TRBD1 (5 bases). Germline CDR1 is SGDLS and CDR2 is YYNGEE. Trimming shortened V by 2 bases and J by 5 bases, and 10 bases separated the two germline ends. The CDR3 is 13 amino acids. The CDR3, as DNA: TGTGCCAGCAGCGTCAGGGTTGGTGAGACCCAGTACTTC. Amino acid sequence: CASSVRVGETQYF.

CDR3 bases: TGTGCCAGCAGTGGGGGACCGGGAGGCACAGATACGCAGTATTTT. It translates to CASSGGPGGTDTQYF. This chain uses TRBV28 with TRBJ2-3, with D perhaps matching TRBD2 (6 bases). The CDR3 length is 15 residues. Trimming left V 5 bases short and J 1 base short, with 13 bases between. CDR1 and CDR2 from the germline V gene are MDHEN and SYDVKM.

This rearrangement joins TRBV9 to TRBJ2-2, with D possibly being TRBD1 (6 bases). The germline V gene has CDR1 SGDLS and CDR2 YYNGEE. The CDR3 length is 14 residues. Trimming left V 4 bases short and J 6 bases short, with 13 bases between. CDR3 DNA sequence: TGTGCCAGCAGCCGACGACAGGATCCCGGGGAGCTGTTTTTT. It yields the protein CASSRRQDPGELFF.

J is TRBJ2-3 and V is TRBV19; possible D gene TRBD2, 6 bases. The CDR3 is 14 amino acids. Germline CDR1 is LNHDA and CDR2 is SQIVND (reference sequence). The V and J ends lost 3 bases and 2 bases respectively, with 9 bases between them. CDR3 sequence reads: CASSIGGLTDTQYF. CDR3 sequence (DNA): TGTGCCAGTAGTATTGGGGGACTCACAGATACGCAGTATTTT.

The chain links TRBV15 to TRBJ2-1, with 7 nucleotides matching TRBD2. The trim removed 1 base at V and 2 bases at J, leaving 11 bases unmatched. The germline V gene encodes CDR1 LNHNV and CDR2 YYDKDF (reference sequence). The CDR3 has 18 amino acids. The CDR3 nucleotides read TGTGCCACCAGCAGAGCGGAGGGCGGGAGTGGAACCTACAATGAGCAGTTCTTC. Amino acids: CATSRAEGGSGTYNEQFF.

CDR3 coding DNA: TGTGCCTTGGAGTGGACAGGGGAGGTCTATGGCTACACCTTC. Translation gives CALEWTGEVYGYTF. The chain joins TRBV30 to TRBJ1-2, with 9 bases fitting TRBD1. With 7 bases clipped from V and 4 bases from J, the junction kept 10 bases outside the gene matches. Germline lookup yields CDR1 GTSNPN and CDR2 SVGIG (reference sequence). The CDR3 is made up of 14 amino acids.

This clone was found a few times. The chain carries TRBV6-1 and TRBJ1-2; a weak D match, TRBD1 (6 bases). The CDR3 has 14 amino acids. The germline V gene encodes CDR1 MNHNS and CDR2 SASEGT. The V and J ends lost 0 bases and 4 bases respectively, with 9 bases between them. The CDR3 nucleotides are TGTGCCAGCAGTGAAGCCGGGGGGCCCTATGGCTACACCTTC. It translates to CASSEAGGPYGYTF.

The chain links TRBV27 to TRBJ1-6; 9 bases align to TRBD1. The germline gives CDR1 MNHEY, CDR2 SMNVEV (reference sequence). The CDR3 extends over 16 amino acids. V gave up 6 bases and J gave up 7 bases; unmatched junction bases: 10. The CDR3 DNA sequence: TGTGCCAGCAGATTTATAGTAGGACAGGGGAATTCACCCCTCCACTTT. It codes for CASRFIVGQGNSPLHF.

This chain links TRBV3-1 (or the pseudogene TRBV3-2) with TRBJ1-5, with D perhaps TRBD1 (5 bases). Trimming cost V 4 bases and J 9 bases, with 13 bases left between them. There are 13 residues in the CDR3. Germline loops: CDR1 LGHDT, CDR2 YNNKEL (reference sequence). The CDR3 loop is CASSRSTDGPQHF. The CDR3 coding sequence is TGTGCCAGCAGCCGGTCGACAGACGGGCCCCAGCATTTT.

V usage is TRBV7-9 and J usage is TRBJ1-2, with D possibly matching TRBD1 (5 bases). The CDR3 is 13 residues long. CDR1 is SEHNR, CDR2 FQNEAQ, per germline (reference sequence). Trimming shortened V by 5 bases and J by 2 bases, and 9 bases separated the two germline ends. The CDR3 region is CASSMTANYGYTF. The CDR3, as DNA: TGTGCCAGCAGCATGACAGCCAACTATGGCTACACCTTC.

The rearrangement joins TRBV7-3 to TRBJ1-1, with 9 bases identical to TRBD1. The CDR3 totals 14 residues. The germline V gene encodes CDR1 SGHTA and CDR2 FQGTGA. J lost 3 bases, V lost 5 bases, and 4 bases had no gene match. Here the CDR3 reads CASSITGGHTEAFF. CDR3 DNA: TGTGCCAGCAGCATCACAGGGGGCCACACTGAAGCTTTCTTT.

The chain links TRBV11-3 to TRBJ2-5; 7 bases map to TRBD1. CDR3 size: 18 residues. V lost 1 base, J lost 0 bases, and 11 bases stayed unmatched. CDR1 is SGHNT, CDR2 YENEEA, per germline. The CDR3 region has the DNA TGTGCCAGCAGCTTAGGGGCAACCGGGACAGAAAACCAAGAGACCCAGTACTTC. Translated: CASSLGATGTENQETQYF.

The chain is built from TRBV29-1 and TRBJ1-1, with no clear D. CDR1 SQVTM and CDR2 ANQGSEA come from the germline V gene. This CDR3 region has 12 residues. Trimming cost V 6 bases and J 3 bases, with 11 bases left between them. The CDR3 region is CSVARFDTEAFF. CDR3 coding DNA: TGCAGCGTCGCTAGGTTTGACACTGAAGCTTTCTTT.

The chain combines TRBV6-5 with TRBJ1-5, with no clear D. CDR1 and CDR2 from the germline V gene are MNHEY and SVGAGI. Trimming removed 8 bases at V and 2 bases at J, with 16 bases between. The CDR3 has 15 residues. CDR3 sequence: CASGEGNRGNQPQHF. CDR3 DNA sequence: TGTGCCAGCGGGGAGGGAAATAGGGGCAATCAGCCCCAGCATTTT.

This chain uses TRBV6-4 with TRBJ1-2; 9 bases are shared with TRBD1. V shed 7 bases, J shed 6 bases, and the junction held 18 bases outside the gene matches. The CDR3 extends over 17 amino acids. The germline V gene encodes CDR1 MRHNA and CDR2 SNTAGT. The CDR3 coding sequence is TGTGCCAGCAAGGGGGTGGACAGGGGATATGGTCTGGATGGCTACACCTTC. Protein sequence: CASKGVDRGYGLDGYTF.

This chain uses TRBV29-1 with TRBJ2-1, with 10 bases matching TRBD2. The V segment lost 6 bases and the J segment 4 bases; nucleotides outside the gene matches: 3. The CDR3 consists of 13 residues. Germline assignment: CDR1 SQVTM and CDR2 ANQGSEA. The CDR3 DNA reads as TGCAGCGTGCCTAGCGGGAGTTACAATGAGCAGTTCTTC. Encoded protein: CSVPSGSYNEQFF.

This sequence joins TRBV11-2 and TRBJ2-7; D possibly corresponds to TRBD1 (5 bases). The CDR3 covers 14 residues. Germline CDR1 SGHAT, CDR2 FQNNGV. The V gene lost 5 bases and the J gene lost 0 bases, with 11 bases spanning the gap. This CDR3 is CASSQDTTSYEQYF. Here the CDR3 DNA reads TGTGCCAGCAGCCAGGACACAACCTCCTACGAGCAGTACTTC.

The J gene is TRBJ1-4, the V gene TRBV14; unclear D gene. Trimming cost V 4 bases and J 0 bases, with 6 bases left between them. The CDR3 consists of 14 residues. Per the germline V gene, CDR1 is SGHDN and CDR2 is FVKESK. CDR3 in amino acids: CASSRLSTNEKLFF. For the CDR3, the DNA is TGTGCCAGCAGCCGACTCTCAACTAATGAAAAACTGTTTTTT.

The chain carries TRBV5-1 and TRBJ2-6; perhaps TRBD2 as D (6 bases). This CDR3 has 19 residues. The ends were cut back, 3 bases at V and 0 bases at J, with 19 bases in the middle. CDR1 is SGHRS and CDR2 is YFSETQ in the germline V gene. The CDR3 nucleotides read TGCGCCAGCAGCTCGGGGATACTAGCCCAACCCTCTGGGGCCAACGTCCTGACTTTC. Protein product: CASSSGILAQPSGANVLTF. The complete variable domain, with remaining parts taken from reference TRBV5-1 and TRBJ2-6, reads KAGVTQTPRYLIKTRGQQVTLSCSPISGHRSVSWYQQTPGQGLQFLFEYFSETQRNKGNFPGRFSGRQFSNSRSEMNVSTLELGDSALYLCASSSGILAQPSGANVLTFGAGSRLTVL.

The chain recombines TRBV18 with TRBJ2-2; D is uncertain. The CDR3 length is 14 residues. V was pared by 4 bases and J by 7 bases, with 13 bases between. Germline values: CDR1 KGHSH, CDR2 LQKENI. CDR3 DNA sequence: TGTGCCAGCTCACTATCCTCGTCGGGCGGGGAGCTGTTTTTT. Translated: CASSLSSSGGELFF.

This rearrangement joins TRBV5-1 to TRBJ1-2; D is perhaps TRBD1 (6 bases). Germline lookup yields CDR1 SGHRS and CDR2 YFSETQ. V was cut by 3 bases and J by 8 bases, with 14 bases left in between. This CDR3 is built from 13 residues. The CDR3 nucleotides read TGCGCCAGCAGCTCGGACAGCGCGTGGGGCTACACCTTC. Encoded protein: CASSSDSAWGYTF.

J is TRBJ1-1 and V is TRBV28; maybe TRBD1 (6 bases). V lost 6 bases and J 1 base, leaving 21 bases between the germline ends. This CDR3 comprises 17 residues. Germline CDR1 is MDHEN and CDR2 is SYDVKM. CDR3 residues: CASRQSRQATTNTEAFF. In DNA, the CDR3 is TGTGCCAGCAGGCAATCACGACAGGCGACAACGAACACTGAAGCTTTCTTT.

The rearrangement links TRBV14 to TRBJ2-1; no definite D call. Trimming took off 0 bases at V and 7 bases at J, with 7 bases between the two ends. This CDR3 has 13 amino acids. The germline V gene encodes CDR1 SGHDN and CDR2 FVKESK. DNA of the CDR3: TGTGCCAGCAGCCAAGATTGGGCGAATGAGCAGTTCTTC. This translates into CASSQDWANEQFF.

The chain has TRBV6-5 and TRBJ2-7; 9 bases line up with TRBD2. CDR3 size: 14 residues. Germline CDR1 and CDR2: MNHEY and SVGAGI. J gave up 8 bases and V 7 bases, and 12 bases lay outside the gene matches. CDR3 protein: CASTKGLAGTQQYF. In nucleotides, the CDR3 is TGTGCCAGCACCAAGGGGCTAGCGGGAACCCAGCAGTACTTC.

The V and J genes are TRBV6-5 and TRBJ2-7; D possibly corresponds to TRBD1 (5 bases). Germline CDR1 reads MNHEY; CDR2 reads SVGAGI. Trimming removed 2 bases from V and 5 bases from J, with 13 bases in between. The CDR3 consists of 14 residues. The CDR3 DNA reads as TGTGCCAGCAGTTACGGGAAGCAGGGTAACGAGCAGTACTTC. Translation gives CASSYGKQGNEQYF.

The chain carries TRBV18 and TRBJ2-5, with 8 bases that match TRBD1. Germline values: CDR1 KGHSH, CDR2 LQKENI. This CDR3 is built from 13 residues. V lost 5 bases, J lost 5 bases, and 4 bases stayed unmatched. The CDR3 is CASSVRQGETQYF. Here the CDR3 DNA reads TGTGCCAGCTCAGTGAGACAGGGGGAGACCCAGTACTTC.

This clone was counted between two and nine times. The V and J genes are TRBV7-9 and TRBJ2-2, with D maybe TRBD1 (6 bases). Germline-derived CDR1 and CDR2 are SEHNR and FQNEAQ (reference sequence). The CDR3 runs 14 residues. V was cut by 4 bases and J by 2 bases, with 8 bases left in between. CDR3 DNA: TGTGCCAGCAGCTCGACAGGAAACACCGGGGAGCTGTTTTTT. It translates to CASSSTGNTGELFF.

The chain carries TRBV27 and TRBJ1-1; TRBD1 matches at 8 bases. The CDR3 has 17 amino acids. Trimming removed 4 bases from V and 6 bases from J; junction bases left unmatched: 16. Germline CDR1 reads MNHEY; CDR2 reads SMNVEV (reference sequence). CDR3 sequence: CASSSSTGAKADPEAFF. CDR3 bases: TGTGCCAGCAGTTCATCGACAGGGGCAAAGGCTGATCCTGAAGCTTTCTTT.

The V and J genes are TRBV7-9 and TRBJ2-3; a possible D gene is TRBD1 (6 bases). Germline CDR1 SEHNR, CDR2 FQNEAQ (reference sequence). The CDR3 length is 16 residues. The V end was cut by 5 bases, the J end by 0 bases, with 15 bases between. Here the CDR3 reads CASSPPVGGSTDTQYF. DNA for the CDR3: TGTGCCAGCAGCCCACCCGTAGGGGGAAGCACAGATACGCAGTATTTT.

CDR3: CASSKRGQGANTGELFF. The CDR3 coding sequence is TGTGCCAGCAGCAAGAGAGGACAGGGGGCGAACACCGGGGAGCTGTTTTTT. The chain employs TRBV5-4 and TRBJ2-2; 10 positions match TRBD1. Germline V gene data show CDR1 as SGHNT and CDR2 as YYREEE (reference sequence). This CDR3 contains 17 residues. J lost 0 bases, V lost 4 bases, and 6 bases had no gene match.

The chain has TRBV6-4 and TRBJ2-3; D is possibly TRBD2 (6 bases). Trimming stripped 4 bases from V and 1 base from J, with 12 bases between. This CDR3 is built from 15 residues. Germline CDR1 is MRHNA and CDR2 is SNTAGT. The CDR3 reads CASSAGVRGTDTQYF. The DNA of the CDR3 is TGTGCCAGCAGTGCGGGGGTTCGCGGCACAGATACGCAGTATTTT.

The chain uses TRBV19 and TRBJ1-2; D may be TRBD1 (5 bases). Germline CDR1 and CDR2: LNHDA and SQIVND (reference sequence). This CDR3 region has 17 residues. Trimming removed 4 bases from V and 2 bases from J, with 20 bases in between. The DNA of the CDR3 is TGTGCCAGTAGTAGGGGGGGAGGCCGCCAGGTCAACTATGGCTACACCTTC. Translating it yields CASSRGGGRQVNYGYTF.